The clone carrying this T cell receptor (beta chain) was recorded once. Using immunoSEQ multiplex PCR, the repertoire was profiled, and TCRdb retains in-frame clones only, with some absent. The repertoire consists of approximately 150,000 clones, with around nine tenths occurring once and the leading ten covering over 4.5%. This sample is part of a study of blood T cell repertoires in COVID-19. Study as a whole: The study drew acute and convalescent COVID-19 samples from the United States, Italy and Spain.

V lost 5 bases, J lost 0 bases, and 7 bases stayed unmatched. Germline CDR1 reads LNHDA; CDR2 reads SQIVND (reference sequence). CDR3 length: 16 residues. This TCR was recovered from a human donor in a cohort sampled during active COVID-19. The sample consisted of peripheral blood. V usage is TRBV19 and J usage is TRBJ1-3; 7 bases are a match to TRBD1. In DNA form, the CDR3 reads TGTGCCAGTAGTCGGTTGAGGGGGCTCTCTGGAAACACCATATATTTT. The encoded protein is CASSRLRGLSGNTIYF.